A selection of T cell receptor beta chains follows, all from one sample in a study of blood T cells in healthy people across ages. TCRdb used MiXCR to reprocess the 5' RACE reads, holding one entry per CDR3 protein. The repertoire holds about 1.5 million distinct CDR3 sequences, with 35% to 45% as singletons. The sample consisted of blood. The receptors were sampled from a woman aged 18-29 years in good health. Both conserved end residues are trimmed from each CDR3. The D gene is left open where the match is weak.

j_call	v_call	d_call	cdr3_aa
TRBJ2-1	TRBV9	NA	ASSVATAGSYNEQF
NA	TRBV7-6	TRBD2	ASTLGGGGANEQY
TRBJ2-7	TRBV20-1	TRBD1	SANDRGDYEQY
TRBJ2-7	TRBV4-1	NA	ASSPYRSSSSTYEQY
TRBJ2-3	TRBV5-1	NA	ASSLIGEEGTQY
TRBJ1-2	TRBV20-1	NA	SAPRGGVGYGYT
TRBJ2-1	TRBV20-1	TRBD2	SARDPAGGIYNEQF
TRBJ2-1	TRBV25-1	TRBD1	ASGDRGGSSSYNEQF
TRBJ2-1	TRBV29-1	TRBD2	SVQRGVAGGSPYNEQF
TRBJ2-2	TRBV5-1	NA	ASSLNINTGELF
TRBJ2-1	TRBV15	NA	ATSRDFKNEQF
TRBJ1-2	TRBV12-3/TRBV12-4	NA	ASSLGRDGSYT
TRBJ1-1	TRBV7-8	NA	ASSQVGGRGNTEAF
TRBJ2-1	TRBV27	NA	ASSDSYEQF
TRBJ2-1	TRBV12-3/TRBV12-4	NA	ASSSSNEQF
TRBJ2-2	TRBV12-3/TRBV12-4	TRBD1	ASSSGQGRKNTGELF
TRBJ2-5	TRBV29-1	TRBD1	SVESGQYQETQY
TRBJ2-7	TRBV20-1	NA	SSSEAGLYEQY
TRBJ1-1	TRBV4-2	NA	ASSQTVYTEAF
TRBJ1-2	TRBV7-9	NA	ASSARTVFQGGYT
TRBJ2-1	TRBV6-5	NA	ASSRAGTDYNEQF
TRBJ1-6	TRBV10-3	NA	AISESISPLH
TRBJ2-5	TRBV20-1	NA	SAPAQPTQETQY
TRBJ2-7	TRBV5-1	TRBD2	ASSLDPSSGNSYEQY
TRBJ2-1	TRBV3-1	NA	ASSQDLRTGEQF
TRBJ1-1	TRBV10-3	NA	AISRTENTEAF
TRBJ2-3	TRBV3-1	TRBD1	ASSQGGTGFQY
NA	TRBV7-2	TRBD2	ASSPGLAYCEQY
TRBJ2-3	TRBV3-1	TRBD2	ASSQESLAGSTDTQY
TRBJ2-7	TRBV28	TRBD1	ASSFFAWGQGAYEQY
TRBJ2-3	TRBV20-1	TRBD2	SATRLAGGSSTDTQY
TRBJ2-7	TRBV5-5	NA	ASSSDRDSYEQY
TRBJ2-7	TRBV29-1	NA	SVVTAARGPNEQY
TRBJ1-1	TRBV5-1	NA	ASSKTGPGTANTEAF
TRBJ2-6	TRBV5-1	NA	ASSLDPTDSGANVLT
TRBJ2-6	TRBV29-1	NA	SVEGGTYPGANVPT
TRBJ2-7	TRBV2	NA	ASTVDRSAYEQY
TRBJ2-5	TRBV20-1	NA	SASPKGAGTQETQY
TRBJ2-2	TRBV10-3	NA	AISDGSESNTGELF
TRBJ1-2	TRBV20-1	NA	SAEMGGAYGYT
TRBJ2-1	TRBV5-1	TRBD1	ASSRTGESSYNEQF
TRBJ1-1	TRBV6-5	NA	ASRPSLMNTEAF
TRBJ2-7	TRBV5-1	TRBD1	ASSRGTGASYEQY
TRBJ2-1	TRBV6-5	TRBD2	ASSSFTGTSEKNEQF
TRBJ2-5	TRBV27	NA	ASRIHSGAFNEQY
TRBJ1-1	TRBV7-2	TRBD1	ASSLTGVGGMNTEAF